The 14 T cell receptor beta chains below come from one sample, sequenced in a study of T cell responses to AZD1222 COVID-19 vaccine. Using immunoSEQ multiplex PCR, the repertoire was profiled, and TCRdb retains in-frame clones only, with some absent. This sample has roughly 200,000 clones, with about 89% found just once. The material was peripheral blood, obtained 28 days after the second AZD1222 dose. The receptors come from an adult who received the AZD1222 COVID-19 vaccine.

The chain is built from TRBV21-1 and TRBJ2-5; TRBD1 is the table's D call and was not checked against the DNA. TRBV21-1 is annotated as a pseudogene. The CDR3 extends over 14 amino acids. The CDR3 region is CASSPRTEQETQYF. DNA for the CDR3: TGTGCCAGCAGCCCCCGGACAGAGCAAGAGACCCAGTACTTC.

This clone was detected only once. V and J are TRBV15 and TRBJ2-1; a possible D gene is TRBD2 (6 bases). The V gene lost 2 bases and the J gene lost 2 bases, with 13 bases spanning the gap. Germline V gene data show CDR1 as LNHNV and CDR2 as YYDKDF (reference sequence). CDR3 length: 16 residues. The CDR3 bases are TGTGCCACCAGCAGAACGGGACTTCAACCCTACAATGAGCAGTTCTTC. Translation: CATSRTGLQPYNEQFF.

This clone was counted only a few times. The CDR3 protein is CASSFTQNTEAFF. In nucleotides, the CDR3 is TGTGCCAGCAGCTTCACCCAGAACACTGAAGCTTTCTTT. V is TRBV11-3 and J is TRBJ1-1; D remains unclear. Germline V gene sequence: CDR1 SGHNT, CDR2 YENEEA. The CDR3 contains 13 residues. Deletions cut 3 bases from V and 1 base from J, with 6 bases between.

The V call is TRBV19, the J call TRBJ1-1; D may be TRBD1 (5 bases). Looked up from germline, CDR1 is LNHDA and CDR2 is SQIVND (reference sequence). V was clipped by 5 bases and J by 4 bases, with 8 bases between them. The CDR3 covers 12 residues. In DNA form, the CDR3 reads TGTGCCAGTAGTTATGGGGGCACTGAAGCTTTCTTT. This codes for CASSYGGTEAFF.

The chain employs TRBV3-1 (or the pseudogene TRBV3-2) and TRBJ2-5; no reliable D call. V lost 4 bases and J lost 0, with 12 bases in between. The CDR3 length is 15 residues. Germline V gives CDR1 LGHDT, CDR2 YNNKEL (reference sequence). The CDR3 DNA follows: TGTGCCAGCAGCCTAAGCGCACCGTACCAAGAGACCCAGTACTTC. The encoded protein is CASSLSAPYQETQYF.

The gene calls are TRBV18 and TRBJ2-3; tentatively, D is TRBD1 (6 bases). V lost 2 bases and J lost 2, with 17 bases in between. Germline assignment: CDR1 KGHSH and CDR2 LQKENI. CDR3 size: 17 residues. The CDR3 protein is CASSPGDLQGPTDTQYF. CDR3 DNA: TGTGCCAGCTCACCAGGAGACTTACAGGGACCCACAGATACGCAGTATTTT.

This chain joins TRBV5-1 and TRBJ2-1; 7 nucleotides agree with TRBD2. J gave up 2 bases and V 3 bases, and 2 bases lay outside the gene matches. CDR3 length: 14 residues. CDR1 and CDR2 from the germline V gene are SGHRS and YFSETQ. The CDR3 spells CASSSGGAYNEQFF. Written as DNA, the CDR3 is TGCGCCAGCAGCTCTGGGGGGGCCTACAATGAGCAGTTCTTC. Variable domain in full (rest from reference TRBV5-1 and TRBJ2-1): KAGVTQTPRYLIKTRGQQVTLSCSPISGHRSVSWYQQTPGQGLQFLFEYFSETQRNKGNFPGRFSGRQFSNSRSEMNVSTLELGDSALYLCASSSGGAYNEQFFGPGTRLTVL.

The chain employs TRBV6-5 and TRBJ1-2, with 7 bases lining up with TRBD1. The CDR3 totals 14 residues. Germline-derived CDR1 and CDR2 are MNHEY and SVGAGI. The J segment lost 10 bases and the V segment lost 4 bases, leaving 12 bases of the junction unmatched. DNA of the CDR3: TGTGCCAGCAGTTCCCCGACAGGGAATAGAGCCTACACCTTC. This gives the protein CASSSPTGNRAYTF.

The V gene is TRBV27, the J gene TRBJ1-2; D not resolved. This CDR3 region has 15 residues. Germline V gene data show CDR1 as MNHEY and CDR2 as SMNVEV (reference sequence). Trimming cost V 2 bases and J 8 bases, with 18 bases left between them. CDR3 DNA sequence: TGTGCCAGCAGTTTACTGTTTGAGGGAGGGAGGGGCTACACCTTC. This encodes CASSLLFEGGRGYTF.

This chain uses TRBV12-3 or TRBV12-4 with TRBJ2-5; 8 bases line up with TRBD1. V shed 6 bases, J shed 1 base, and the junction held 1 base outside the gene matches. The CDR3 runs 13 residues. Written as DNA, the CDR3 is TGTGCCAGCAGGACAGGGGTCCAAGAGACCCAGTACTTC. This encodes CASRTGVQETQYF.

The chain joins TRBV30 to TRBJ2-3; D not resolved. Germline V CDR1 and CDR2: GTSNPN, SVGIG (reference sequence). The V end lost 0 bases, the J end lost 5 bases, and 21 bases lay between the germline ends. The CDR3 totals 17 residues. CDR3 in amino acids: CAWSVRLSVLTEDTQYF. The CDR3 DNA reads TGTGCCTGGAGTGTACGCCTGTCGGTACTAACAGAAGATACGCAGTATTTT.

This chain connects TRBV19 to TRBJ1-1; D not resolved. V gave up 4 bases and J gave up 0 bases, with 6 bases separating them. This CDR3 has 13 amino acids. Germline V CDR1 and CDR2: LNHDA, SQIVND (reference sequence). The CDR3 DNA sequence: TGTGCCAGTAGTACCCAGGTGAACACTGAAGCTTTCTTT. It is translated as CASSTQVNTEAFF.

This chain links TRBV19 with TRBJ1-2; D not certain. The CDR3 length is 14 residues. The germline V gene has CDR1 LNHDA and CDR2 SQIVND (reference sequence). The germline V and J ends were trimmed by 4 bases and 10 bases, with 19 bases remaining between them. CDR3 sequence reads: CASSRSGWAGNYTF. CDR3 nucleotide sequence: TGTGCCAGTAGTAGATCTGGGTGGGCTGGGAACTACACCTTC.

CDR3 in DNA: TGTGCCAGCACCTTATCGGGGTTTGAGACCCAGTACTTC. Translated, it gives CASTLSGFETQYF. The chain recombines TRBV6-5 with TRBJ2-5, with D tentatively TRBD2 (5 bases). The germline V gene encodes CDR1 MNHEY and CDR2 SVGAGI. The V and J ends lost 7 bases and 5 bases respectively, with 14 bases between them. This CDR3 has 13 residues.